This TCR beta chain derives from a study of T-cell reconstitution after alpha-beta-depleted transplantation in children. Notes on the study in general: Expanded graft clones, several hundred of them, were reportedly the source of alpha-beta T cells about two months after transplant.

It was with unique molecular identifiers that the TCRbeta library was prepared. Each CDR3 protein is one row after TCRdb ran MiXCR on the PCR reads. The sample lists more than 120,000 distinct CDR3 sequences, around 9% seen once, with about a sixth in the top ten. Of note for this clonotype: The antigen is undetermined.

CDR1 and CDR2 from the germline V gene are SGHDT and YYEEEE. This CDR3 is 16 amino acids long. Trimming cost V 4 bases and J 4 bases; bases outside gene matches: 7. This chain uses TRBV5-6 with TRBJ2-1; 11 bases are a match to TRBD2. Sequencing was performed on PBMCs, mostly from graft donor cells, taken 180 days after TCRalphabeta/CD19-depleted stem cell transplant. This sequence originates from a female patient aged 2-15 years who had a stem cell transplant for congenital amegakaryocytic thrombocytopenia, so the T cells may come from the graft donor. The DNA for the CDR3 is TGTGCCAGCAGCCCACCGGGACTAGCGGCTTACAATGAGCAGTTCTTC. This translates into CASSPPGLAAYNEQFF.